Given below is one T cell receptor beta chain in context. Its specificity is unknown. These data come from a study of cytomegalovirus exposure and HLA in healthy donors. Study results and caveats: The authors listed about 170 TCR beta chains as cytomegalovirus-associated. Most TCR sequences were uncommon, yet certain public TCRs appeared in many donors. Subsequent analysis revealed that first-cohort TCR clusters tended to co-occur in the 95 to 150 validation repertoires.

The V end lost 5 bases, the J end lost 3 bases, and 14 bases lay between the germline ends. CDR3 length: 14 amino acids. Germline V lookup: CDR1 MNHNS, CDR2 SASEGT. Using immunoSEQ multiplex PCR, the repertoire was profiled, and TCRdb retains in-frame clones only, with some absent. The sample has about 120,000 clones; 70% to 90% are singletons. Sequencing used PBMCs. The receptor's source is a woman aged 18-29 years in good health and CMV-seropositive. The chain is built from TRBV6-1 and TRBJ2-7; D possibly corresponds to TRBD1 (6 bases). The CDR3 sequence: CASSLQGGFYEQYF. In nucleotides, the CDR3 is TGTGCCAGCAGTCTACAGGGTGGGTTCTACGAGCAGTACTTC.